Listed below are T cell receptor beta chains from one sample, sequenced in a study of cytomegalovirus exposure and HLA in healthy donors. Profiling relied on immunoSEQ multiplex PCR, and the TCRdb table lists in-frame clones only, not all of them. The sample holds fewer than 180,000 clones, about 76% seen once. Sequenced material: PBMCs. The receptor set was obtained from a human donor in good health. The CDR3 runs from the conserved cysteine through the conserved F or W. A D gene is named only where the DNA matches it firmly. Some rows have no size entry. The others give once, few or many, or a class for an expanded clone.

13	.	TRBV18	.	TRBJ1-2	TGTGCCAGCTCACCCGGAAGCGTCTATGGCTACACCTTC	CASSPGSVYGYTF
17	.	TRBV25-1	TRBD2	TRBJ2-1	TGTGCCAGCAGTGAAGGGACTAGCGGATTCTTGGACGGTGAGCAGTTCTTC	CASSEGTSGFLDGEQFF
13	.	TRBV6-6	TRBD1	TRBJ2-2	TGTGCCAGCAGTTACTCACGGGACAGGCAGCTGTTTTTT	CASSYSRDRQLFF
19	.	TRBV6-7	TRBD1	TRBJ1-1	TGTGCCAGCAGTTACTCGATCATCGAAACAGGGGGTGGGAACACTGAAGCTTTCTTT	CASSYSIIETGGGNTEAFF
15	.	TRBV7-2	.	TRBJ2-2	TGTGCCAGCAGCTTAGTCGGTGGTCACACCGGGGAGCTGTTTTTT	CASSLVGGHTGELFF
19	.	TRBV5-4	TRBD1	TRBJ1-4	TGTGCCAGCAGCTTGGCACGGGGACAGGTAGTACCCACTAATGAAAAACTGTTTTTT	CASSLARGQVVPTNEKLFF
14	.	TRBV7-6	.	TRBJ2-1	TGTGCCAGCAGTCCGTACAGCTCCTACAATGAGCAGTTCTTC	CASSPYSSYNEQFF
13	.	TRBV7-3	.	TRBJ2-7	TGTGCCAGCAGCTTAGGCCGATTCTACGAGCAGTACTTC	CASSLGRFYEQYF
12	.	TRBV2	.	TRBJ2-1	TGTGCCAGCAGTGCGACCCGGGTAGGGCAGTTCTTC	CASSATRVGQFF
15	few	TRBV7-2	TRBD1	TRBJ1-4	TGTGCCAGCAGCTCCCGACAGGGATCGAGTGAAAAACTGTTTTTT	CASSSRQGSSEKLFF
15	.	TRBV2	.	TRBJ1-5	TGTGCCAGCAGTGAAGAGGGGCAGGGGATTCAGCCCCAGCATTTT	CASSEEGQGIQPQHF
16	once	TRBV5-6	TRBD2	TRBJ2-5	TGTGCCAGCAGCTTGGCTGTAGCGGGAGGTTTTGAGACCCAGTACTTC	CASSLAVAGGFETQYF
16	.	TRBV14	.	TRBJ2-7	TGTGCCAGCAGCCAAGAGTTCGGGGGGCCCATTTACGAGCAGTACTTC	CASSQEFGGPIYEQYF
15	.	TRBV10-1	.	TRBJ1-1	TGCGCCAACGTAGCGGAACCTCCAATGAACACTGAAGCTTTCTTT	CANVAEPPMNTEAFF
15	.	TRBV28	.	TRBJ1-1	TGTGCCAGCTTTTCCGGCCCGGTAGGGGACACTGAAGCTTTCTTT	CASFSGPVGDTEAFF
15	once	TRBV7-6	TRBD1	TRBJ2-7	TGTGCCAGCAGCGCCCGGGACAGGGCCGTCGACGAGCAGTACTTC	CASSARDRAVDEQYF
14	.	TRBV28	TRBD1	TRBJ1-3	TGTGCCAGCAGTCCCTGGGACAGCGGAAACACCATATATTTT	CASSPWDSGNTIYF
18	.	TRBV4-1	.	TRBJ2-1	TGCGCCAGCAGCCACCCCCTGGGAGTCCCTAACCTACTCAATGAGCAGTTCTTC	CASSHPLGVPNLLNEQFF